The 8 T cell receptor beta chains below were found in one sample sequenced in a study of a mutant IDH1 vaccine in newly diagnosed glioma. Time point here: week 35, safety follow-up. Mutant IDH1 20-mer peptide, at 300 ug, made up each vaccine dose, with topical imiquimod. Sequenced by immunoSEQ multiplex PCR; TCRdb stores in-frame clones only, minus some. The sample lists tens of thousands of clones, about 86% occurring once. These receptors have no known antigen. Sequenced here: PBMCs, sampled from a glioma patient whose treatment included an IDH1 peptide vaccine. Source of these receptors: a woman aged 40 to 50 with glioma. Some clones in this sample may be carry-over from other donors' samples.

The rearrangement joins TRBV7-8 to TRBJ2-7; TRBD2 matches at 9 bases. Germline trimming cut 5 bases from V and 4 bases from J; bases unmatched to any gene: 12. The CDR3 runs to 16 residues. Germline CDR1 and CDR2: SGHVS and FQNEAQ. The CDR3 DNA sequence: TGTGCCAGCAGCCCCCGGGGTAGCGGGGGACCGTACGAGCAGTACTTC. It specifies CASSPRGSGGPYEQYF. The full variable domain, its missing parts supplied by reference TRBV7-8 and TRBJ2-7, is GAGVSQSPRYKVAKRGQDVALRCDPISGHVSLFWYQQALGQGPEFLTYFQNEAQLDKSGLPSDRFFAERPEGSVSTLKIQRTQQEDSAVYLCASSPRGSGGPYEQYFGPGTRLTVT.

The CDR3 spells CASSPPGKWYYEQYF. The CDR3 bases are TGTGCCAGCAGCCCGCCAGGGAAGTGGTATTACGAGCAGTACTTC. The rearrangement joins TRBV5-6 to TRBJ2-7; maybe TRBD1 (5 bases). V lost 4 bases to trimming and J lost 4 bases, with 18 bases between them. Germline CDR1 and CDR2: SGHDT and YYEEEE. The CDR3 sequence is 15 residues long. The whole variable domain, filled in from reference TRBV5-6 and TRBJ2-7, reads DAGVTQSPTHLIKTRGQQVTLRCSPKSGHDTVSWYQQALGQGPQFIFQYYEEEERQRGNFPDRFSGHQFPNYSSELNVNALLLGDSALYLCASSPPGKWYYEQYFGPGTRLTVT.

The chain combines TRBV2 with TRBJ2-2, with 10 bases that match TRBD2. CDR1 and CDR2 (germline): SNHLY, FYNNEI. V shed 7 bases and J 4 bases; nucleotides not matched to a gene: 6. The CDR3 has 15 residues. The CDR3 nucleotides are TGTGCCAGCACGGAGCGGGAGGGGGGCACCGGGGAGCTGTTTTTT. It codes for CASTEREGGTGELFF.

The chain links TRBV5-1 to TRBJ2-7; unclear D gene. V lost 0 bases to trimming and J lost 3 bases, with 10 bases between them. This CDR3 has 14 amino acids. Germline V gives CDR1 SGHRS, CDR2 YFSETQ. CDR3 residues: CASSLDSGFYEQYF. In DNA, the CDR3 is TGCGCCAGCAGCTTGGATTCCGGGTTCTACGAGCAGTACTTC.

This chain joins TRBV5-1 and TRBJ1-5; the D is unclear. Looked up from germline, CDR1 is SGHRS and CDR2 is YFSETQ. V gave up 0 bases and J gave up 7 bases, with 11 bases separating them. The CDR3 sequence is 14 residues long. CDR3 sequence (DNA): TGCGCCAGCAGCTTGGGGACGGCTAGCCAGCCCCAGCATTTT. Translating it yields CASSLGTASQPQHF.

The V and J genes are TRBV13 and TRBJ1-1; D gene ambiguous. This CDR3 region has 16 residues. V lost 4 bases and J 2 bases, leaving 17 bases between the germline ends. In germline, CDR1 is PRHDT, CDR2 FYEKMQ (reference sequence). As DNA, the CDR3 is TGTGCCAGCAGCTCCGCCAGGCGGTCGGGAAACACTGAAGCTTTCTTT. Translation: CASSSARRSGNTEAFF.

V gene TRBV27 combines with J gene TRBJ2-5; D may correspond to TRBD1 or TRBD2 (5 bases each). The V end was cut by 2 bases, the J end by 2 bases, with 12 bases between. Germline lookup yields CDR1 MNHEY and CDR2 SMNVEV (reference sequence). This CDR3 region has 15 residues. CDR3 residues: CASSLMWDGQETQYF. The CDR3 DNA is TGTGCCAGCAGTTTAATGTGGGACGGACAAGAGACCCAGTACTTC.

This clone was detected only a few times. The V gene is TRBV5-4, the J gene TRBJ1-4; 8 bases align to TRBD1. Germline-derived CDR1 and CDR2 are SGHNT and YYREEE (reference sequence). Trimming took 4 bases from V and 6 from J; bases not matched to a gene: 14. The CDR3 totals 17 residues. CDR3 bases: TGTGCCAGCAGCCGCCCCGGGACAGGAGGAAAATATGAAAAACTGTTTTTT. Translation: CASSRPGTGGKYEKLFF.